Shown below are 29 T cell receptor beta chains from a single sample sequenced in a study of blood T cell repertoires in COVID-19. Repertoires were generated with immunoSEQ multiplex PCR, while TCRdb's copy carries only in-frame clones and drops some. The sample has a few hundred thousand clones, roughly 90% seen once. Sequencing was carried out using PBMCs or T cells enriched from blood (not recorded which). These receptors originate from a woman aged 30 to 39 who had recovered from COVID-19.

This sequence joins TRBV7-9 and TRBJ2-7, with 9 bases matching TRBD1. CDR1 and CDR2 from the germline V gene are SEHNR and FQNEAQ (reference sequence). The V gene end was trimmed by 3 bases and the J gene end by 1 base; junction bases not matched to a gene: 7. The CDR3 is made up of 16 amino acids. The CDR3 region has the DNA TGTGCCAGCAGCTTGATATACAGGGGGCTATCCTACGAGCAGTACTTC. It codes for CASSLIYRGLSYEQYF. The full variable domain, in which reference TRBV7-9 and TRBJ2-7 provide the parts outside the CDR3, is DTGVSQNPRHKITKRGQNVTFRCDPISEHNRLYWYRQTLGQGPEFLTYFQNEAQLEKSRLLSDRFSAERPKGSFSTLEIQRTEQGDSAMYLCASSLIYRGLSYEQYFGPGTRLTVT.

The rearrangement joins TRBV10-3 to TRBJ2-7; D not resolved. Germline V CDR1 and CDR2: ENHRY, SYGVKD. The length of the CDR3 is 11 residues. V was clipped by 2 bases and J by 7 bases, with 6 bases between them. The CDR3 DNA sequence: TGTGCCATCAGTGAGACTGATGAGCAGTACTTC. Residues: CAISETDEQYF.

The chain is built from TRBV19 and TRBJ1-3; D gene unclear. V shed 6 bases and J shed 1 base, with 4 bases lying between them. CDR1 and CDR2 from the germline V gene are LNHDA and SQIVND (reference sequence). The CDR3 consists of 12 residues. Here the CDR3 DNA reads TGTGCCAGTAGGTCTTCTGGAAACACCATATATTTT. Protein sequence: CASRSSGNTIYF.

The V call is TRBV27, the J call TRBJ2-2, with 9 nucleotides matching TRBD2. V shed 1 base, J shed 4 bases, and the junction held 7 bases outside the gene matches. Germline lookup yields CDR1 MNHEY and CDR2 SMNVEV (reference sequence). The CDR3 consists of 17 residues. In nucleotides, the CDR3 is TGTGCCAGCAGTTTATTCCCCCTAGCGGGACGCACCGGGGAGCTGTTTTTT. The encoded protein is CASSLFPLAGRTGELFF.

This chain connects TRBV27 to TRBJ2-5, with no clear D. CDR1 MNHEY and CDR2 SMNVEV come from the germline V gene (reference sequence). This CDR3 is 11 amino acids long. V lost 8 bases, J lost 4 bases, and 8 bases lay in between. CDR3 region: CASPNRETQYF. The CDR3, as DNA: TGTGCCAGCCCGAACAGAGAGACCCAGTACTTC.

The chain couples TRBV28 to TRBJ1-2, with 7 bases matching TRBD1. Germline V lookup: CDR1 MDHEN, CDR2 SYDVKM. CDR3 size: 13 residues. V was clipped by 3 bases and J by 8 bases; unmatched bases: 6. This chain's CDR3 is CASSLGQGGGYTF. The CDR3 DNA reads TGTGCCAGCAGTTTGGGGCAGGGGGGCGGCTACACCTTC.

CDR3 sequence (DNA): TGCGCCAGCAGCCCCGGAGGGCAATCATTGACAACTAATGAAAAACTGTTTTTT. Its translation is CASSPGGQSLTTNEKLFF. This chain joins TRBV5-1 and TRBJ1-4; D is unresolved. Looked up from germline, CDR1 is SGHRS and CDR2 is YFSETQ. The V end lost 4 bases, the J end lost 0 bases, and 19 bases lay between the germline ends. The CDR3 loop spans 18 amino acids.

This chain connects TRBV5-1 to TRBJ2-7; D is ambiguous. This CDR3 comprises 14 residues. Germline V gives CDR1 SGHRS, CDR2 YFSETQ. With 3 bases removed from V and 3 bases from J, the gap between germline ends came to 13 bases. The CDR3 reads CASSSRPTHYEQYF. The CDR3 bases are TGCGCCAGCAGCTCGAGGCCCACTCACTACGAGCAGTACTTC.

This chain's CDR3 is CASSYLSGVGEQYF. Here the CDR3 DNA reads TGTGCCAGCAGCTATCTTAGCGGAGTGGGCGAGCAGTACTTC. The gene calls are TRBV11-2 and TRBJ2-7; TRBD2 might be the D (6 bases). This CDR3 has 14 residues. The V end was cut by 4 bases, the J end by 6 bases, with 16 bases between. CDR1 is SGHAT, CDR2 FQNNGV, per germline.

The rearrangement joins TRBV3-1 (or the pseudogene TRBV3-2) to TRBJ1-1; D not resolved. Per germline, CDR1 LGHDT and CDR2 YNNKEL (reference sequence). The V end was cut by 4 bases, the J end by 2 bases, with 8 bases between. CDR3 length: 13 residues. The CDR3 loop reads CASSLWRNTEAFF. The CDR3 coding sequence is TGTGCCAGCAGCCTATGGAGAAACACTGAAGCTTTCTTT.

V and J are TRBV29-1 and TRBJ2-5, with TRBD1 as a possible D gene (6 bases). V shed 0 bases and J shed 4 bases, with 15 bases lying between them. Looked up from germline, CDR1 is SQVTM and CDR2 is ANQGSEA. CDR3 length: 15 residues. The CDR3 region is CSVEEVAGALETQYF. In DNA, the CDR3 is TGCAGCGTTGAAGAAGTGGCAGGGGCTTTAGAGACCCAGTACTTC.

The chain has TRBV28 and TRBJ1-1, with a weak D call TRBD1 (6 bases). Germline V CDR1 and CDR2: MDHEN, SYDVKM. The V end lost 8 bases, the J end lost 8 bases, and 15 bases lay between the germline ends. CDR3 size: 12 residues. The DNA of the CDR3 is TGTGCCAGCCAATGGGGGACAAAGGAAGCTTTCTTT. Translating it yields CASQWGTKEAFF. The full variable domain, its missing parts supplied by reference TRBV28 and TRBJ1-1, is DVKVTQSSRYLVKRTGEKVFLECVQDMDHENMFWYRQDPGLGLRLIYFSYDVKMKEKGDIPEGYSVSREKKERFSLILESASTNQTSMYLCASQWGTKEAFFGQGTRLTVV.

V gene TRBV13 combines with J gene TRBJ2-7; 9 bases fit TRBD2. Trimming at V came to 5 bases and at J to 2 bases, leaving 10 bases not matched to a gene. The germline gives CDR1 PRHDT, CDR2 FYEKMQ (reference sequence). CDR3 size: 16 residues. CDR3 residues: CASSKLSGSRAYEQYF. Here the CDR3 DNA reads TGTGCCAGCAGCAAGCTTAGCGGGAGTAGGGCCTACGAGCAGTACTTC.

On this clone itself: Other nucleotide sequences in the sample specify the same CDR3. In DNA, the CDR3 is TGCGCCAGCAGCTCGGACAGGGATCAGCCCCAGCATTTT. Protein product: CASSSDRDQPQHF. The chain has TRBV5-1 and TRBJ1-5, with 8 positions matching TRBD1. The CDR3 totals 13 residues. Germline assignment: CDR1 SGHRS and CDR2 YFSETQ. The junction had 1 base not matched to a gene; V was cut back by 3 bases and J by 5 bases.

This clone appeared a few times. V usage is TRBV27 and J usage is TRBJ1-5, with 10 bases that match TRBD1. V dropped 4 bases and J dropped 8; count of bases not matched to a gene: 11. Germline CDR1 MNHEY, CDR2 SMNVEV (reference sequence). This CDR3 is built from 16 residues. Here the CDR3 reads CASSSYRDRGLEPQHF. The CDR3 region has the DNA TGTGCCAGCAGTTCCTACCGGGACAGGGGTTTGGAGCCCCAGCATTTT.

A few counts support this clone. The chain carries TRBV30 and TRBJ2-7; D ambiguous. Germline CDR1 reads GTSNPN; CDR2 reads SVGIG (reference sequence). Trimming took 4 bases from V and 3 from J, leaving 10 bases between them. The CDR3 extends over 12 amino acids. The CDR3 here is CAWIGGSYEQYF. The CDR3 bases are TGTGCCTGGATCGGCGGCAGCTACGAGCAGTACTTC.

The chain has TRBV6-5 and TRBJ1-1, with no clear D. Germline V gene sequence: CDR1 MNHEY, CDR2 SVGAGI. V shed 2 bases and J shed 8 bases, with 15 bases lying between them. The CDR3 has 14 residues. The chain's CDR3 is CASSYSRLRAEAFF. CDR3 sequence (DNA): TGTGCCAGCAGTTACAGCCGCTTGAGGGCAGAAGCTTTCTTT.

A remark on this clone: One end of the junction is discordant with germline, which a read error may explain. This sequence joins TRBV12-3 or TRBV12-4 and TRBJ1-2; TRBD1 matches at 10 bases. The CDR3 totals 11 residues. CDR3 region: CASSRGQGLYF. In DNA, the CDR3 is TGTGCCAGCAGCCGGGGACAGGGGTTATACTTC.

This chain connects TRBV15 to TRBJ1-1; 7 nucleotides agree with TRBD1. The V gene end was trimmed by 0 bases and the J gene end by 8 bases; junction bases not matched to a gene: 6. The CDR3 runs 14 residues. Germline V gives CDR1 LNHNV, CDR2 YYDKDF (reference sequence). The CDR3 loop is CATSRDLDRREAFF. In DNA, the CDR3 is TGTGCCACCAGCAGAGATCTGGACAGGCGCGAAGCTTTCTTT.

The chain is built from TRBV5-4 and TRBJ2-1; 8 bases fit TRBD1. Germline V CDR1 and CDR2: SGHNT, YYREEE (reference sequence). CDR3 length: 15 residues. J was trimmed by 8 bases and V by 4 bases; bases with no gene match: 11. As DNA, the CDR3 is TGTGCCAGCAGCCGTGGACAGGGTTTGTTGGATGAGCAGTTCTTC. Its protein is CASSRGQGLLDEQFF.

The chain has TRBV5-4 and TRBJ1-6, with 9 positions matching TRBD1. Germline V gene sequence: CDR1 SGHNT, CDR2 YYREEE (reference sequence). V was pared by 4 bases and J by 7 bases, with 6 bases of the junction left unmatched. CDR3 length equals 15 residues. The CDR3 protein is CASSQGTGQNSPLHF. The CDR3 DNA follows: TGTGCCAGCAGCCAAGGGACAGGGCAAAATTCACCCCTCCACTTT.

The gene calls are TRBV7-9 and TRBJ2-1; a weak D match, TRBD2 (5 bases). Germline V CDR1 and CDR2: SEHNR, FQNEAQ (reference sequence). The CDR3 has 13 amino acids. V was pared by 3 bases and J by 7 bases, with 10 bases between. Here the CDR3 DNA reads TGTGCCAGCAGCTTGTCTCGCGGGAATGAGCAGTTCTTC. Its protein is CASSLSRGNEQFF. The variable domain in full, with the rest retrieved from reference TRBV7-9 and TRBJ2-1, is DTGVSQNPRHKITKRGQNVTFRCDPISEHNRLYWYRQTLGQGPEFLTYFQNEAQLEKSRLLSDRFSAERPKGSFSTLEIQRTEQGDSAMYLCASSLSRGNEQFFGPGTRLTVL.

The chain is built from TRBV7-9 and TRBJ2-7; 8 bases line up with TRBD1. The CDR3 sequence is 15 residues long. The germline gives CDR1 SEHNR, CDR2 FQNEAQ (reference sequence). Losses at the gene ends were 1 base for V and 3 bases for J; bases not matched to a gene: 5. This chain's CDR3 is CASSLGTGPIYEQYF. The CDR3 DNA is TGTGCCAGCAGCTTAGGGACAGGGCCTATCTACGAGCAGTACTTC.

This clone was observed a handful of times. This chain links TRBV3-1 (or the pseudogene TRBV3-2) with TRBJ1-1; D is possibly TRBD1 (5 bases). The CDR3 contains 14 residues. Looked up from germline, CDR1 is LGHDT and CDR2 is YNNKEL (reference sequence). The V gene lost 4 bases and the J gene lost 4 bases, with 13 bases spanning the gap. The CDR3 DNA reads TGTGCCAGCAGCCTCAATGGACACTTCACTGAAGCTTTCTTT. As protein: CASSLNGHFTEAFF.

This clone appeared once. The chain links TRBV28 to TRBJ2-4; 13 positions agree with TRBD2. The CDR3 has 16 residues. V shed 5 bases, J shed 4 bases, and the junction held 5 bases outside the gene matches. The V gene's germline CDR1 is MDHEN and CDR2 SYDVKM. The CDR3 protein is CASSPLAGGLKNIQYF. CDR3 nucleotides: TGTGCCAGCAGTCCACTAGCGGGAGGGCTAAAAAACATTCAGTACTTC.

A single count supports this clone. V usage is TRBV4-1 and J usage is TRBJ2-7; 8 bases agree with TRBD1. The CDR3 spans 15 residues. Per germline, CDR1 MGHRA and CDR2 YSYEKL. V dropped 4 bases and J dropped 5; count of bases not matched to a gene: 10. CDR3 sequence reads: CASSPKRTGTHEQYF. CDR3 DNA sequence: TGCGCCAGCAGCCCGAAACGGACAGGGACCCACGAGCAGTACTTC.

The chain combines TRBV7-9 with TRBJ1-6; TRBD1 aligns across 9 bases. The germline gives CDR1 SEHNR, CDR2 FQNEAQ (reference sequence). The CDR3 has 14 residues. With V trimmed by 5 bases and J by 10 bases, 6 bases remained unmatched. The CDR3 bases are TGTGCCAGCAGCGCGGGACAGGGTAGCTCACCCCTCCACTTT. Encoded protein: CASSAGQGSSPLHF.

This chain connects TRBV19 to TRBJ1-3; D perhaps matches TRBD1 (5 bases). Per germline, CDR1 LNHDA and CDR2 SQIVND (reference sequence). The V end was cut by 3 bases, the J end by 0 bases, with 15 bases between. This CDR3 has 17 residues. This CDR3 is CASSMWGLLFSGNTIYF. The CDR3 nucleotides read TGTGCCAGTAGTATGTGGGGCTTACTTTTCTCTGGAAACACCATATATTTT.

The V call is TRBV7-2, the J call TRBJ2-5, with 8 nucleotides matching TRBD1. CDR3 length equals 15 residues. V gave up 2 bases and J gave up 4 bases; unmatched junction bases: 6. Looked up from germline, CDR1 is SGHTA and CDR2 is FQGNSA. The CDR3 DNA reads as TGTGCCAGCAGCTTATGGGGACAGGTCAGAGAGACCCAGTACTTC. Its protein is CASSLWGQVRETQYF.